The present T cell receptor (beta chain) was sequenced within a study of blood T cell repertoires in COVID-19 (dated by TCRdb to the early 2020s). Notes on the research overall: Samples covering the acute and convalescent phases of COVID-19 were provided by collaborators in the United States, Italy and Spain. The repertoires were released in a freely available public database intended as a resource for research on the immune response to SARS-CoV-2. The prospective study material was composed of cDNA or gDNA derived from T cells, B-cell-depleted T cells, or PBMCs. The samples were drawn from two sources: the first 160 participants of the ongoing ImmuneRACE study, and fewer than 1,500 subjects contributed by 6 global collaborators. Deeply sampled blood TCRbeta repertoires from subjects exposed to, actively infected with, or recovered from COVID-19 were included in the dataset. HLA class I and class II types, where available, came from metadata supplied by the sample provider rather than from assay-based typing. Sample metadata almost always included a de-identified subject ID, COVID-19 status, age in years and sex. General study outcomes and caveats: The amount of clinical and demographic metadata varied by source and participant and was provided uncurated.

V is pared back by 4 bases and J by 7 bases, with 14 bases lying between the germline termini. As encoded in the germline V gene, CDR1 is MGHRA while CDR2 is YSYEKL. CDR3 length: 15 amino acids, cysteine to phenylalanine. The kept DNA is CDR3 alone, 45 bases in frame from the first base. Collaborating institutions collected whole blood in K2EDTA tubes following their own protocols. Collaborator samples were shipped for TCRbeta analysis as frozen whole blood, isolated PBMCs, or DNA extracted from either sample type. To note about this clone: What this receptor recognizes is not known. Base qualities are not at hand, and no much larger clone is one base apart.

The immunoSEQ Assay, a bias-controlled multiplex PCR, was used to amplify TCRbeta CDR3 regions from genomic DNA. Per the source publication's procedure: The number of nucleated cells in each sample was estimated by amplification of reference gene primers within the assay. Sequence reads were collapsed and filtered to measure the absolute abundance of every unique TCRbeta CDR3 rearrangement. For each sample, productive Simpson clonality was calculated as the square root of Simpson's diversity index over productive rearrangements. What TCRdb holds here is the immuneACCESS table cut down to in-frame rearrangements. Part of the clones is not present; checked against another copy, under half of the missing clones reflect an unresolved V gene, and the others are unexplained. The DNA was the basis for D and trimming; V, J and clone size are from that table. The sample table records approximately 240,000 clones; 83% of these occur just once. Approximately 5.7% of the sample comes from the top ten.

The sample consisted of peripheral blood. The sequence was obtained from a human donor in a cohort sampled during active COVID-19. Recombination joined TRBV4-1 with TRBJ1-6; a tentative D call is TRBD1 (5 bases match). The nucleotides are TGCGCCAGCAGCCTAGGGGTCTCCTTAAATTCACCCCTCCACTTT. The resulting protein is CASSLGVSLNSPLHF.